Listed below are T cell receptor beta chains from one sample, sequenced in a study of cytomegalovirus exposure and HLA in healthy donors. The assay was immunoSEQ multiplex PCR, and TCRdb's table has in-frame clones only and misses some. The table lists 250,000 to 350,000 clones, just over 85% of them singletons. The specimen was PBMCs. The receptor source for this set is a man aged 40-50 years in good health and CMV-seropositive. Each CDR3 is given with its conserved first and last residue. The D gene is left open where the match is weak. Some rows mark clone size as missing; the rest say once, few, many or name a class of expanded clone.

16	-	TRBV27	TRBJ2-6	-	TGTGCCAGCAGTCCGGCGGGTGGGGAAGGGGCCAACGTCCTGACTTTC	CASSPAGGEGANVLTF
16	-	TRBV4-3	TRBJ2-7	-	TGCGCCAGCAGCCAAGATCGAGGCGGGACAGCCTACGAGCAGTACTTC	CASSQDRGGTAYEQYF
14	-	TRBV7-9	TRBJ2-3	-	TGTGCCAGCGGTGGACTCCGTAGCACAGATACGCAGTATTTT	CASGGLRSTDTQYF
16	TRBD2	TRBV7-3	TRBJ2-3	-	TGTGCCAGCAGCTATGGGACTAGCAGCCTCACAGATACGCAGTATTTT	CASSYGTSSLTDTQYF
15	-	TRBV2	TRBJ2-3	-	TGTGCCAGCAGTGATGGCGGTAGAAACACAGATACGCAGTATTTT	CASSDGGRNTDTQYF
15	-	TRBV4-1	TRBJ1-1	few	TGCGCCAGCAGCCAAGAGGGAGATCCGGCCCGCAGGGCTTTCTTT	CASSQEGDPARRAFF
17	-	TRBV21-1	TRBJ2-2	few	TGTGCCAGCAGCAAAATACGAGCGGGAGGTGCGAAAGGGGAGCTGTTTTTT	CASSKIRAGGAKGELFF
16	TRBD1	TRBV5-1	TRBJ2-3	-	TGCGCCAGCAGCTTGAGTGGGACAGTTAACGTGGATACGCAGTATTTT	CASSLSGTVNVDTQYF
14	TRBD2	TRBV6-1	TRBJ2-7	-	TGTGCCAGCAGTACACTAGCGGGGCCCTACGAGCAGTACTTC	CASSTLAGPYEQYF
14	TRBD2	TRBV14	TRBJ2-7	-	TGTGCCAGCAGCCAAGGGCTAGCGGCCCACGAGCAGTACTTC	CASSQGLAAHEQYF
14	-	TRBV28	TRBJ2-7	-	TGTGCCAGCTCCCAAAACAGGGCCTCCTACGAGCAGTACTTC	CASSQNRASYEQYF
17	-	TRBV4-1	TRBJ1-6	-	TGCGCCAGCAGCCAAGAAAGGTCCCAGGCCCTTAATTCACCCCTCCACTTT	CASSQERSQALNSPLHF
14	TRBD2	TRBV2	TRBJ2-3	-	TGTGCCAGCAGCCTCGGGGGGACGAGTCATACGCAGTATTTT	CASSLGGTSHTQYF
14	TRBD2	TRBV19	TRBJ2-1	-	TGTGCCAGTAGTATAGGAGGACTAGTCTATGAGCAGTTCTTC	CASSIGGLVYEQFF
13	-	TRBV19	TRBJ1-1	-	TGTGCCAGTCAAGGGAGGGTGAACACTGAAGCTTTCTTT	CASQGRVNTEAFF
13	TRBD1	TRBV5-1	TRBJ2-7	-	TGCGCCAGCAGCCCCCTAGGACAGGGCGAGCAGTACTTC	CASSPLGQGEQYF
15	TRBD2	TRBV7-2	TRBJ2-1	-	TGTGCCAGCAGCGCGGGACTAGCGGGACCCAATGAGCAGTTCTTC	CASSAGLAGPNEQFF
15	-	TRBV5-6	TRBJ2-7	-	TGTGCCAGCAGCCCGCCCGGGTCCCACCGGGACGAGCAGTACTTC	CASSPPGSHRDEQYF
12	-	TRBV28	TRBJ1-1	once	TGTGCCAGCAGGACGGGGTCACTCGGAGCTTTCTTT	CASRTGSLGAFF
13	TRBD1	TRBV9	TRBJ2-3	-	TGTGCCAGCAGCACGGGACAGGCAGATACGCAGTATTTT	CASSTGQADTQYF
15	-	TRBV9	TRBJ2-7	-	TGTGCCAGCAGCGTAGAAGGCACAGCATATGGCGAGCAGTACTTC	CASSVEGTAYGEQYF
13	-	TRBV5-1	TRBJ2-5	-	TGCGCCAGCAGCTTGAGAACAGGCGAGACCCAGTACTTC	CASSLRTGETQYF
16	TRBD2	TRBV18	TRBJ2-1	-	TGTGCCAGCTCACCAACACTAGCGGGAGTTTACAATGAGCAGTTCTTC	CASSPTLAGVYNEQFF
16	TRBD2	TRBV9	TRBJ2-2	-	TGTGCCAGCAGCGTAGGGGGGACTAGATCGTACGGGGAGCTGTTTTTT	CASSVGGTRSYGELFF
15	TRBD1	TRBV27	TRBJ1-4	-	TGTGCCAGCAGTCTAACAGGGGGCTTTAATGAAAAACTGTTTTTT	CASSLTGGFNEKLFF
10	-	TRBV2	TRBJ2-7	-	TGTGCCAGCAGGGGGGGCGAGCAGTACTTC	CASRGGEQYF
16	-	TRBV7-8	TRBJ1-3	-	TGTGCCAGCAGCTTCTCCGGTCTCCAGGCGAGAAACACCATATATTTT	CASSFSGLQARNTIYF
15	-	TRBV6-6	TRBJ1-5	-	TGTGCCAGCAGTTCCCGCGGTTCTAGCAATCAGCCCCAGCATTTT	CASSSRGSSNQPQHF
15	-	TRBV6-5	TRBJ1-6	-	TGTGCCAGCCAACGACGGGGAATTAGGCATTCACCCCTCCACTTT	CASQRRGIRHSPLHF
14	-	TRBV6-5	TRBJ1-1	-	TGTGCCAGCAGGGGGGGTATAGGGAACACTGAAGCTTTCTTT	CASRGGIGNTEAFF
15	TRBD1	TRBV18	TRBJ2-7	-	TGTGCCAGCTCGACCGAGGGGACAGGGTTCTACGAGCAGTACTTC	CASSTEGTGFYEQYF
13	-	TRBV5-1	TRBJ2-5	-	TGCGCCAGCAGCGTAGGACTCAAAGAGACCCAGTACTTC	CASSVGLKETQYF
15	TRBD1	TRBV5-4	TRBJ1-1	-	TGTGCCAGCAGCTTCTTACAGGGGGGGAACACTGAAGCTTTCTTT	CASSFLQGGNTEAFF
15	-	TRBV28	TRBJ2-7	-	TGTGCCAGCAGTTCCCTGAGCTTAGCAAGGTACGAGCAGTACTTC	CASSSLSLARYEQYF
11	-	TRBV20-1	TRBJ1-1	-	TGCAGTGCCGTCGGGGACACTGAAGCTTTCTTT	CSAVGDTEAFF
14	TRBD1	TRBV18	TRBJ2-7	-	TGTGCCAGCTCACCACCGACAGGGTGGTACGAGCAGTACTTC	CASSPPTGWYEQYF
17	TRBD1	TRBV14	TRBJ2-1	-	TGTGCCAGCAGCCGGTTCGTCGGGACAGGGGTATTTCATGAGCAGTTCTTC	CASSRFVGTGVFHEQFF
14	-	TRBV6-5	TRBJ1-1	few	TGTGCCAGCAGTTACTTACAGGGTGAGTCTGAAGCTTTCTTT	CASSYLQGESEAFF
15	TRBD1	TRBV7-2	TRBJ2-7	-	TGTGCCAGCGCCCTCTACAGGGGGCGCGGGGCCGAGCAGTACTTC	CASALYRGRGAEQYF
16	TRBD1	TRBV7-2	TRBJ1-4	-	TGTGCCAGCAGCTTACAGGGGGGCATAACTAATGAAAAACTGTTTTTT	CASSLQGGITNEKLFF
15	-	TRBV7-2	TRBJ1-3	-	TGTGCCAGCAGCTCAAGACTGAACTCTGGAAACACCATATATTTT	CASSSRLNSGNTIYF
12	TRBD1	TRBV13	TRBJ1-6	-	TGTGCCAGCAGCTCCAGGGGGTCACCCCTCCACTTT	CASSSRGSPLHF
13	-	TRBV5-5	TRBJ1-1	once	TGTGCCAGCAGCTGGAACAGGGACACTGAAGCTTTCTTT	CASSWNRDTEAFF
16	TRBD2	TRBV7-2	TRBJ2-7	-	TGTGCCAGCAGCAGGAGCGGACTAGCGGGAGGACGCGAGCAGTACTTC	CASSRSGLAGGREQYF
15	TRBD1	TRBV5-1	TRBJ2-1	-	TGCGCCAGCAGCTTGGGACAGGGGGTTAACAATGAGCAGTTCTTC	CASSLGQGVNNEQFF
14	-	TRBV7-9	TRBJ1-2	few	TGTGCCAGCAGCTTAACGGACAGTGCTGGTGGCTACACCTTC	CASSLTDSAGGYTF
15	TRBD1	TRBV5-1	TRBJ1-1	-	TGCGCCAGCAGCTTGGGAGACAGGGGTAGCACTGAAGCTTTCTTT	CASSLGDRGSTEAFF
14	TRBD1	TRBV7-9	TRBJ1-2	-	TGTGCCAGCAACAGACAGGGAACGATCTATGGCTACACCTTC	CASNRQGTIYGYTF
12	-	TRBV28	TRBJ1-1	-	TGTGCCAGCAGGACGGGGAACACTGAAGCTTTCTTT	CASRTGNTEAFF
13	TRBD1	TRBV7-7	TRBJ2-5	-	TGTGCTAGCAGCTTAGTGGACACAGGGGCCCAGTACTTC	CASSLVDTGAQYF
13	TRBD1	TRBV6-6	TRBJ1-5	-	TGTGCCAGTGAGCCGGGACAGAATCAGCCCCAGCATTTT	CASEPGQNQPQHF
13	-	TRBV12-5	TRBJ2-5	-	TGTGCTAGTGGTTTAGGGGAATTGGAGACCCAGTACTTC	CASGLGELETQYF